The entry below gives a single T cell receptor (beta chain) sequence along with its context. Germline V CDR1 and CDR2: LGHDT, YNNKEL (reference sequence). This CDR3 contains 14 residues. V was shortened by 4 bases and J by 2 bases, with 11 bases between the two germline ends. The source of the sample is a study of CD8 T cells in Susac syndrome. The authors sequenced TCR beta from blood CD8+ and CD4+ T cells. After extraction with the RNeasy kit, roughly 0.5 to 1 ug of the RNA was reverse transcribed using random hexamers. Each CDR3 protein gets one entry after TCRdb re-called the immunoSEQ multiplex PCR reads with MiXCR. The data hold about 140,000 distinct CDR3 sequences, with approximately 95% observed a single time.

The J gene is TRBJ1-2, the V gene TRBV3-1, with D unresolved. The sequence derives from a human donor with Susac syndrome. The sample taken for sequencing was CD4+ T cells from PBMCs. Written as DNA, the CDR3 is TGTGCCAGCAGCCCTGACGGGTGGAACTATGGCTACACCTTC. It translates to CASSPDGWNYGYTF. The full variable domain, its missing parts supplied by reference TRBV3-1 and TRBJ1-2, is DTAVSQTPKYLVTQMGNDKSIKCEQNLGHDTMYWYKQDSKKFLKIMFSYNNKELIINETVPNRFSPKSPDKAHLNLHINSLELGDSAVYFCASSPDGWNYGYTFGSGTRLTVV.